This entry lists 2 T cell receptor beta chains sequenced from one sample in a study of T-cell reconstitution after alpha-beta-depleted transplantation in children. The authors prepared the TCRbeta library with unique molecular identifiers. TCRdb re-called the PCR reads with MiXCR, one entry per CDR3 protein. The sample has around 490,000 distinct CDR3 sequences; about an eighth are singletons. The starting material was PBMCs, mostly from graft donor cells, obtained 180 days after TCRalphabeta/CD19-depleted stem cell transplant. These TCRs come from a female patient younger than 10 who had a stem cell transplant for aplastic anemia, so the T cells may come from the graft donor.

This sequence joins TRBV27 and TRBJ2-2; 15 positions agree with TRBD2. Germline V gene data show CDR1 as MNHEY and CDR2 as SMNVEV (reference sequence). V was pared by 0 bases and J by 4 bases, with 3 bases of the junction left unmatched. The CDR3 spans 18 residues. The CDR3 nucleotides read TGTGCCAGCAGTTTATCGGGACTAGCGGGAGGATTCACCGGGGAGCTGTTTTTT. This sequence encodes CASSLSGLAGGFTGELFF.

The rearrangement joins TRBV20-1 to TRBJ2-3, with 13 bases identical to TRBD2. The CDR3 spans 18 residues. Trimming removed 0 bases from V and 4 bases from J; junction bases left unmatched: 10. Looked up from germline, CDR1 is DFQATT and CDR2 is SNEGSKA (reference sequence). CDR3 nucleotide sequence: TGCAGTGCTAGAGATACCCGGACTAGCGGGAGATCCCCAGATACGCAGTATTTT. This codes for CSARDTRTSGRSPDTQYF.